One and the same sample provided the 18 T cell receptor beta chains below, sequenced in a study of blood T cells in healthy people across ages. Sample-barcoded 5' priming and a J-beta primer mix drove a second PCR of 7 to 11 cycles. TCRdb itself ran the 5' RACE reads through MiXCR, one entry per CDR3 protein. The top ten clones hold 6.5% to 8.5% of a sample with about 1.7 million distinct CDR3 sequences, over 25% of them seen once. The source material was blood. The source of these receptors is a woman under 40 in good health.

This clonotype was picked up a small number of times. The chain uses TRBV5-4 and TRBJ2-3, with 8 bases identical to TRBD2. The CDR3 is made up of 15 amino acids. Germline loops: CDR1 SGHNT, CDR2 YYREEE (reference sequence). V trimming: 2 bases; J trimming: 6 bases; junction bases outside the gene matches: 8. CDR3 DNA: TGTGCCAGCAGCTTTTCAGCGGGGGCCGGGGATACGCAGTATTTT. It specifies CASSFSAGAGDTQYF.

V is TRBV6-2 or TRBV6-3 and J is TRBJ2-7, with D maybe TRBD2 (5 bases). CDR3 length: 16 residues. Per the germline V gene, CDR1 is MNHEY and CDR2 is SVGEGT. With 2 bases removed from V and 0 bases from J, the gap between germline ends came to 14 bases. In nucleotides, the CDR3 is TGTGCCAGCAGTTACATGGTAGCGCGAAGCTCCTACGAGCAGTACTTC. This translates into CASSYMVARSSYEQYF.

The rearrangement uses TRBV28 and TRBJ1-2, with D tentatively TRBD1 (6 bases). The CDR3 length is 13 residues. Germline-derived CDR1 and CDR2 are MDHEN and SYDVKM. V was clipped by 6 bases and J by 6 bases, with 14 bases between them. The CDR3 region is CASRRTAHNGYTF. CDR3 coding DNA: TGTGCCAGCAGGAGGACAGCTCATAATGGCTACACCTTC.

The chain joins TRBV2 to TRBJ2-4; 8 positions agree with TRBD1. The DNA matches TRBJ2-7 better at its end, which makes the J call doubtful. This CDR3 has 13 residues. Germline CDR1 is SNHLY and CDR2 is FYNNEI. The CDR3 reads CASGKDRVREQYF. CDR3 coding DNA: TGTGCCAGCGGAAAGGACAGGGTGCGCGAGCAGTACTTC.

This clonotype was detected ten times or more. One end of the junction varies from germline; a read error may be responsible. The chain joins TRBV12-3 or TRBV12-4 to TRBJ2-1, with D tentatively TRBD1 (6 bases). CDR3 length equals 15 residues. This CDR3 reads CASRLGAGVHNEQFF. DNA for the CDR3: TGTGCCAGCCGTTTGGGGGCCGGGGTCCACAATGAGCAGTTCTTC.

This clonotype was observed at least ten times. The V and J genes are TRBV29-1 and TRBJ2-5; TRBD2 is a possible D gene (5 bases). V lost 7 bases to trimming and J lost 1 base, with 19 bases between them. The CDR3 spans 15 residues. Germline CDR1 and CDR2: SQVTM and ANQGSEA. This chain's CDR3 is CSASTDSSSQETQYF. CDR3 nucleotides: TGCAGCGCCTCCACGGACTCGTCCTCCCAAGAGACCCAGTACTTC.

This clonotype was observed at least ten times. The CDR3 DNA follows: TGTGCCAGCAGTTTAAGGGCCGGTGTGAGCAATCAGCCCCAGCATTTT. This gives the protein CASSLRAGVSNQPQHF. The V and J genes are TRBV12-3 or TRBV12-4 and TRBJ1-5; D not certain. Trimming took off 2 bases at V and 1 base at J, with 12 bases between the two ends. The CDR3 length is 16 residues.

The gene calls are TRBV2 and TRBJ1-6, with D perhaps TRBD1 (5 bases). Trimming took off 7 bases at V and 6 bases at J, with 19 bases between the two ends. Germline V gives CDR1 SNHLY, CDR2 FYNNEI. This CDR3 has 16 amino acids. The CDR3 DNA sequence: TGTGCCAGCACTCGACAGAACTCGAAGGTTAATTCACCCCTCCACTTT. Protein product: CASTRQNSKVNSPLHF. Full variable domain (missing parts from reference TRBV2 and TRBJ1-6): EPEVTQTPSHQVTQMGQEVILRCVPISNHLYFYWYRQILGQKVEFLVSFYNNEISEKSEIFDDQFSVERPDGSNFTLKIRSTKLEDSAMYFCASTRQNSKVNSPLHFGNGTRLTVT.

The rearrangement uses TRBV7-2 and TRBJ2-3; tentative D call: TRBD2 (5 bases). Germline V gene lookup returns CDR1 SGHTA and CDR2 FQGNSA. V lost 2 bases and J lost 2, with 11 bases in between. The CDR3 length is 15 residues. The DNA for the CDR3 is TGTGCCAGCAGCTTAAGTCGAGGGTTCACAGATACGCAGTATTTT. Translation gives CASSLSRGFTDTQYF.

J is TRBJ2-6 and V is TRBV14; D is ambiguous. The CDR3 is 16 residues long. Germline V gene lookup returns CDR1 SGHDN and CDR2 FVKESK. The germline V and J ends were trimmed by 1 base and 1 base, with 8 bases remaining between them. CDR3 nucleotide sequence: TGTGCCAGCAGCCAAGTCGGAATTTCTGGGGCCAACGTCCTGACTTTC. Protein: CASSQVGISGANVLTF.

The table lists this clonotype with many counts. The chain couples TRBV29-1 to TRBJ2-3; 7 bases map to TRBD2. The CDR3 consists of 15 residues. The germline V gene encodes CDR1 SQVTM and CDR2 ANQGSEA. J gave up 0 bases and V 4 bases, and 7 bases lay outside the gene matches. The CDR3 bases are TGCAGCGTTGGCCGCCTAGCGGCTAGCACAGATACGCAGTATTTT. This gives the protein CSVGRLAASTDTQYF.

In this sample, this clonotype turned up many times. The chain carries TRBV9 and TRBJ2-1, with D tentatively TRBD1 or TRBD2 (6 bases each). Germline assignment: CDR1 SGDLS and CDR2 YYNGEE. The CDR3 is made up of 15 amino acids. V shed 0 bases and J shed 2 bases, with 9 bases lying between them. CDR3 nucleotides: TGTGCCAGCAGCGTAGGACGGGGGCCCTACAATGAGCAGTTCTTC. Its translation is CASSVGRGPYNEQFF. Based on the CDR3 plus reference TRBV9 and TRBJ2-1, the full variable domain is DSGVTQTPKHLITATGQRVTLRCSPRSGDLSVYWYQQSLDQGLQFLIQYYNGEERAKGNILERFSAQQFPDLHSELNLSSLELGDSALYFCASSVGRGPYNEQFFGPGTRLTVL.

The rearrangement joins TRBV20-1 to TRBJ1-5; 9 bases align to TRBD1. Losses at the gene ends were 2 bases for V and 5 bases for J; bases not matched to a gene: 4. The CDR3 has 14 residues. The germline CDR1 and CDR2 sequences are DFQATT and SNEGSKA (reference sequence). The CDR3 loop reads CSARTGQGDQPQHF. CDR3 sequence (DNA): TGCAGTGCTAGAACGGGACAGGGCGATCAGCCCCAGCATTTT.

This clonotype came up a few times. This chain uses TRBV12-3 or TRBV12-4 with TRBJ2-3; 7 bases map to TRBD1. CDR3 length: 14 amino acids. V lost 5 bases, J lost 8 bases, and 10 bases stayed unmatched. CDR3 in amino acids: CASSLHRGQSTQYF. In DNA, the CDR3 is TGTGCCAGCAGTCTCCACAGGGGACAATCTACGCAGTATTTT.

The count of this clonotype is one. The genes are TRBV5-1 and TRBJ2-2, with D possibly being TRBD1 (6 bases). The CDR3 runs to 15 residues. The germline V gene has CDR1 SGHRS and CDR2 YFSETQ. V shed 2 bases and J shed 3 bases, with 11 bases lying between them. DNA for the CDR3: TGCGCCAGCAGCTTCCAGGGGCCATACACCGGGGAGCTGTTTTTT. It encodes CASSFQGPYTGELFF.

This clonotype was seen more than once but under ten times. This chain uses TRBV28 with TRBJ2-5; possible D gene TRBD1, 6 bases. The V gene lost 2 bases and the J gene lost 5 bases, with 15 bases spanning the gap. Germline V gene sequence: CDR1 MDHEN, CDR2 SYDVKM. This CDR3 has 15 amino acids. The CDR3 here is CASSLGRGPYETQYF. In DNA, the CDR3 is TGTGCCAGCAGTTTAGGCAGGGGCCCTTACGAGACCCAGTACTTC.

The V and J genes are TRBV19 and TRBJ1-2; D gene unclear. CDR3 length equals 15 residues. Germline CDR1 reads LNHDA; CDR2 reads SQIVND (reference sequence). V was cut by 5 bases and J by 8 bases, with 21 bases left in between. DNA for the CDR3: TGTGCCAGTAGTTTGGGGAATGGGTGGTCTGAAGGCTACACCTTC. Protein: CASSLGNGWSEGYTF.

The rearrangement links TRBV28 to TRBJ2-1, with 7 bases aligning to TRBD1. V shed 2 bases, J shed 7 bases, and the junction held 11 bases outside the gene matches. Germline CDR1 and CDR2: MDHEN and SYDVKM. CDR3 length equals 16 residues. Written as DNA, the CDR3 is TGTGCCAGCAGTTTACAGGGCTTACAGGGGAAAAATGAGCAGTTCTTC. Amino acids: CASSLQGLQGKNEQFF.